The 10 T cell receptor beta chains below were found in one sample sequenced in a study of T cell changes during pregnancy in multiple sclerosis. Here immunoSEQ multiplex PCR was the method, and the copy in TCRdb shows in-frame clones only, minus some. Here the sample spans tens of thousands of clones, roughly 93% being singletons. The specimen comprised CD8+ T cells from peripheral blood mononuclear cells, sampled in the second trimester of pregnancy. Every receptor here comes from a female donor with multiple sclerosis, enrolled in a pregnancy study.

The chain couples TRBV2 to TRBJ2-3; D is uncertain. The V end was cut by 2 bases, the J end by 2 bases, with 5 bases between. Germline V gives CDR1 SNHLY, CDR2 FYNNEI. This CDR3 is 13 amino acids long. In DNA, the CDR3 is TGTGCCAGCAGTGAACTGTTCACAGATACGCAGTATTTT. Residues: CASSELFTDTQYF.

The chain carries TRBV4-1 and TRBJ1-2; D unclear. The germline V and J ends were trimmed by 1 base and 3 bases, with 12 bases remaining between them. This CDR3 spans 15 amino acids. Looked up from germline, CDR1 is MGHRA and CDR2 is YSYEKL. CDR3 sequence reads: CASSQVITADYGYTF. The CDR3 DNA reads TGCGCCAGCAGCCAAGTAATAACAGCAGACTATGGCTACACCTTC.

V and J are TRBV9 and TRBJ2-1; 7 bases fit TRBD2. Germline V gene sequence: CDR1 SGDLS, CDR2 YYNGEE. The length of the CDR3 is 15 residues. Trimming removed 4 bases from V and 3 bases from J; junction bases left unmatched: 7. In DNA form, the CDR3 reads TGTGCCAGCAGCTCTGCGGGAGTGGGCTACAATGAGCAGTTCTTC. This codes for CASSSAGVGYNEQFF.

The rearrangement joins TRBV2 to TRBJ2-2; 7 nucleotides align to TRBD1. The germline gives CDR1 SNHLY, CDR2 FYNNEI. V lost 6 bases to trimming and J lost 0 bases; unmatched junction nucleotides: 4. The CDR3 length is 15 residues. The CDR3 DNA reads as TGTGCCAGCAGGGGACAGATTTCGAACACCGGGGAGCTGTTTTTT. Its protein product is CASRGQISNTGELFF.

J is TRBJ1-4 and V is TRBV5-1; D remains unclear. This CDR3 contains 16 residues. Trimming pared 2 bases from V and 0 bases from J, leaving 11 bases between. The germline gives CDR1 SGHRS, CDR2 YFSETQ. Here the CDR3 DNA reads TGCGCCAGCAGCTTTGGACTCGGCTCAACTAATGAAAAACTGTTTTTT. As protein: CASSFGLGSTNEKLFF.

This rearrangement joins TRBV6-6 to TRBJ2-7; D call uncertain. This CDR3 spans 13 amino acids. Germline-derived CDR1 and CDR2 are MNHNY and SVGAGI (reference sequence). The germline V and J ends were trimmed by 0 bases and 3 bases, with 6 bases remaining between them. CDR3 in amino acids: CASSYSFHYEQYF. CDR3 coding DNA: TGTGCCAGCAGTTACTCGTTCCACTACGAGCAGTACTTC.

The chain employs TRBV27 and TRBJ2-7; TRBD1 matches 9 bases. The germline CDR1 and CDR2 sequences are MNHEY and SMNVEV (reference sequence). The CDR3 extends over 13 amino acids. V was clipped by 5 bases and J by 3 bases; unmatched bases: 2. As DNA, the CDR3 is TGTGCCAGCAGTGGGGACAGGGACTACGAGCAGTACTTC. This translates into CASSGDRDYEQYF.

The chain employs TRBV7-9 and TRBJ2-2; the D gene is possibly TRBD1 (6 bases). V was clipped by 6 bases and J by 4 bases, with 24 bases between them. There are 18 residues in the CDR3. Germline-derived CDR1 and CDR2 are SEHNR and FQNEAQ (reference sequence). The CDR3 coding sequence is TGTGCCAGCAGTCAGTTTATCGGTGGCAGGGGCATCACCGGGGAGCTGTTTTTT. Translated: CASSQFIGGRGITGELFF.

The chain uses TRBV25-1 and TRBJ2-3; no reliable D call. Trimming removed 2 bases at V and 1 base at J, with 10 bases between. The CDR3 length is 15 residues. The germline V gene has CDR1 MGHDK and CDR2 SYGVNS. Written as DNA, the CDR3 is TGTGCCAGCAGTGAAGAAGCCTATCGCACAGATACGCAGTATTTT. Protein sequence: CASSEEAYRTDTQYF.

In DNA, the CDR3 is TGTGCCAGCAGCGCCCCCCTGGGGATGACTAGCGGGTACAATGAGCAGTTCTTC. Translated: CASSAPLGMTSGYNEQFF. This chain links TRBV9 with TRBJ2-1; 10 positions agree with TRBD2. The length of the CDR3 is 18 residues. Germline V lookup: CDR1 SGDLS, CDR2 YYNGEE. V was pared by 3 bases and J by 4 bases, with 13 bases of the junction left unmatched.